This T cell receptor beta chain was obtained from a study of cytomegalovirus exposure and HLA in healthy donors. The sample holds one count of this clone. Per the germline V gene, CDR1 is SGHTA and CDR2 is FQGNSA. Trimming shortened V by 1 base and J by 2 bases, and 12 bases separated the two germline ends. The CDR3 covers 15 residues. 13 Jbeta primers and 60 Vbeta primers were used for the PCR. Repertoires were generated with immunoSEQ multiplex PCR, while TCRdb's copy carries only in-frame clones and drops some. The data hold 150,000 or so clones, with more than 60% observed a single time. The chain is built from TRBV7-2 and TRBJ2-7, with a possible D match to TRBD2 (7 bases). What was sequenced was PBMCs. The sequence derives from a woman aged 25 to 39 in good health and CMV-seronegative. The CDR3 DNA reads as TGTGCCAGCAGCTTAGAGGGAGGGGGAACCTACGAGCAGTACTTC. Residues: CASSLEGGGTYEQYF.